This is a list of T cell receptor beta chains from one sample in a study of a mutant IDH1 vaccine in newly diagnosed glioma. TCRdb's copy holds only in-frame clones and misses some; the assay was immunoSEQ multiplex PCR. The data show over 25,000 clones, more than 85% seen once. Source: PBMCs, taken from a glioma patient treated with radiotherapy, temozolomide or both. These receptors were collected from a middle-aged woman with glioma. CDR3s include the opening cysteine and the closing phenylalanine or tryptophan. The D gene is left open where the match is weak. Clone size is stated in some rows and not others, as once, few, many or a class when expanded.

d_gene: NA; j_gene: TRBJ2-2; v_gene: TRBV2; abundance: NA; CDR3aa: CASTLENRELFF; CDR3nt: TGTGCCAGCACCCTGGAGAACCGGGAGCTGTTTTTT
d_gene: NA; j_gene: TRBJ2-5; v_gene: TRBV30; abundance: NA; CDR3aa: CAWNAKRIQETQYF; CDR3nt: TGTGCCTGGAACGCGAAACGGATCCAAGAGACCCAGTACTTC
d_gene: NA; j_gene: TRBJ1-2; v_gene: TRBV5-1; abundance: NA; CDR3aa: CASSLGGDFGYGYTF; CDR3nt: TGCGCCAGCAGCTTGGGAGGGGACTTCGGCTATGGCTACACCTTC
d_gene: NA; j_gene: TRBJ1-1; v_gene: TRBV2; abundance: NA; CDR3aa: CASSVGGFGTEAFF; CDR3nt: TGTGCCAGCAGTGTGGGCGGGTTCGGCACTGAAGCTTTCTTT
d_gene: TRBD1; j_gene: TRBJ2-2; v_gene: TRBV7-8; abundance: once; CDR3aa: CASSVWDRTTGELFF; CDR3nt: TGTGCCAGCAGCGTGTGGGACAGGACCACCGGGGAGCTGTTTTTT
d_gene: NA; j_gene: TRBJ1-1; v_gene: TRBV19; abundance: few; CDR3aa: CASSKAGKTEAFF; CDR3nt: TGTGCCAGTAGTAAGGCAGGGAAGACTGAAGCTTTCTTT
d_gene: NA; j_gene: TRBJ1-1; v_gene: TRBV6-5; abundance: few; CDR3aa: CASSYSGTRVAFF; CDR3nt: TGTGCCAGCAGTTACTCCGGGACACGGGTCGCTTTCTTT
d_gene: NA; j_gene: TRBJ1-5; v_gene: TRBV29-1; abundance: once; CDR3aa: CSVGGANQPQHF; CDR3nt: TGCAGCGTTGGTGGGGCTAATCAGCCCCAGCATTTT
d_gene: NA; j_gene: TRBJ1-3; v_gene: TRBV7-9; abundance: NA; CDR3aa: CASSRVGNTIYF; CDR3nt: TGTGCCAGCAGTCGGGTGGGAAACACCATATATTTT
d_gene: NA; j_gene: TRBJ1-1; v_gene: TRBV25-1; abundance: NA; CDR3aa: CASSDGQLRGTEAFF; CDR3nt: TGTGCCAGCAGTGATGGACAGCTTAGGGGCACTGAAGCTTTCTTT
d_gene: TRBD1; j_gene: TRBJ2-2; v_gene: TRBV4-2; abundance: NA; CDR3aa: CASSQAGTANTGELFF; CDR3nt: TGTGCCAGCAGCCAAGCGGGGACAGCGAACACCGGGGAGCTGTTTTTT
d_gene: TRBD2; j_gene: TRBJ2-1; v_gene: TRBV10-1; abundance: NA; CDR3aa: CASSTTSGRHEQFF; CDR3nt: TGCGCCAGCAGTACGACTAGCGGGAGACATGAGCAGTTCTTC
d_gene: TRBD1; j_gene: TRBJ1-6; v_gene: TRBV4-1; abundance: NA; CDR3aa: CASSPTGMNSPLHF; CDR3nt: TGCGCCAGCAGCCCGACAGGGATGAATTCACCCCTCCACTTT
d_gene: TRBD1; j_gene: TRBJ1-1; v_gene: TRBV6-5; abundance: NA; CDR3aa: CASSPGQAEAFF; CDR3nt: TGTGCCAGCAGCCCAGGACAGGCCGAAGCTTTCTTT
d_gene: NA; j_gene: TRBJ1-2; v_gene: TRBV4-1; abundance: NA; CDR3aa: CASSLAAGNYGYTF; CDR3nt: TGCGCCAGCAGCCTCGCGGCGGGTAACTATGGCTACACCTTC
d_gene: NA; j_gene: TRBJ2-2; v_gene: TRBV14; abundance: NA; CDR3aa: CASSQGNTGELFF; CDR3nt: TGTGCCAGCAGCCAGGGGAACACCGGGGAGCTGTTTTTT
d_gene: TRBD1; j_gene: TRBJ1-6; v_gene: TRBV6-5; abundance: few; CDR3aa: CASSYSRGESPLHF; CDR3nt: TGTGCCAGCAGTTACTCCAGGGGGGAATCACCCCTCCACTTT
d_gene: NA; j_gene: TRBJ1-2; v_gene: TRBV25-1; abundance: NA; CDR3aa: CASSEHGTAYGYTF; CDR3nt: TGTGCCAGCAGTGAACATGGGACGGCCTATGGCTACACCTTC
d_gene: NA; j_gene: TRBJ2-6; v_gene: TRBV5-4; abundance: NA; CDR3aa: CASSLDRAGANVLTF; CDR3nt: TGTGCCAGCAGCTTGGACAGGGCTGGGGCCAACGTCCTGACTTTC
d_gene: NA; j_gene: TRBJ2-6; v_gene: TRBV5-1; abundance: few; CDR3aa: CASSEGHVLTF; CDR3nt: TGCGCCAGCAGCGAGGGACACGTCCTGACTTTC
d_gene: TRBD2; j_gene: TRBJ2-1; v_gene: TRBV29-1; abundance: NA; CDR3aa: CSVEDRGLAGKRNEQFF; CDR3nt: TGCAGCGTTGAAGATCGAGGACTAGCGGGTAAACGCAATGAGCAGTTCTTC
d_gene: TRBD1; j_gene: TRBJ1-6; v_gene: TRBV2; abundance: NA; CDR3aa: CASRAGTEYNSPLHF; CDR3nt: TGTGCCAGCAGAGCCGGGACAGAGTATAATTCACCCCTCCACTTT
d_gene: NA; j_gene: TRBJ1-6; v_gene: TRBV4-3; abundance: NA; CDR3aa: CASSQERPAGVSYNSPLHF; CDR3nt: TGCGCCAGCAGCCAAGAAAGGCCGGCAGGGGTATCCTATAATTCACCCCTCCACTTT
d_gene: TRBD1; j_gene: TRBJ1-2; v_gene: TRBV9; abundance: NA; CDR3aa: CASSETGQGANGYTF; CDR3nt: TGTGCCAGCAGCGAGACGGGACAGGGGGCTAATGGCTACACCTTC
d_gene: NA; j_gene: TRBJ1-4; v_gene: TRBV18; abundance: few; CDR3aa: CASSPAGVEKLFF; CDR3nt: TGTGCCAGCTCACCGGCGGGAGTTGAAAAACTGTTTTTT
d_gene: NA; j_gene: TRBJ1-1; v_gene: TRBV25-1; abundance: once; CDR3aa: CASNITGRAGDTEAFF; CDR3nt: TGTGCCAGCAACATTACTGGGAGGGCCGGGGATACTGAAGCTTTCTTT
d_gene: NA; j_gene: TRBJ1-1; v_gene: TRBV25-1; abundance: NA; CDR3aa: CASSGREVGRTEAFF; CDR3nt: TGTGCCAGCAGTGGCAGGGAGGTAGGTCGTACTGAAGCTTTCTTT
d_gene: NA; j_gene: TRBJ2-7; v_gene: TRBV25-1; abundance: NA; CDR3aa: CASSDVGGGHEQYF; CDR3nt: TGTGCCAGCAGTGATGTCGGAGGGGGCCACGAGCAGTACTTC
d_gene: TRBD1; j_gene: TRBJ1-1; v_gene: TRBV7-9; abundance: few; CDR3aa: CASSLTGGAEAFF; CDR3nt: TGTGCCAGCAGCTTAACAGGGGGCGCTGAAGCTTTCTTT
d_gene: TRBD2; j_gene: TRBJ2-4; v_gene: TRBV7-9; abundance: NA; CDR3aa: CASSPGTSGGAIQYF; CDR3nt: TGTGCCAGCAGCCCCGGGACTAGCGGGGGGGCCATTCAGTACTTC
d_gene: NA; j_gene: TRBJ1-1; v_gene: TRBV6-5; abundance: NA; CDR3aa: CASSYSNRLGTEAFF; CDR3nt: TGTGCCAGCAGTTACTCCAACAGGTTAGGCACTGAAGCTTTCTTT
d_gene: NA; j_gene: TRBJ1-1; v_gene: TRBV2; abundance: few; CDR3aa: CASSEAGQNTEAFF; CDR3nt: TGTGCCAGCAGTGAAGCGGGGCAGAACACTGAAGCTTTCTTT
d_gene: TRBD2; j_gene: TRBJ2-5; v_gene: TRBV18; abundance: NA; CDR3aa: CASSPRTSPKAQETQYF; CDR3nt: TGTGCCAGCTCACCGAGGACTAGCCCTAAAGCTCAAGAGACCCAGTACTTC
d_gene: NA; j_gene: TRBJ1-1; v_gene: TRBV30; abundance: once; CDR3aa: CAWSGRYMNTEAFF; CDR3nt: TGTGCCTGGAGTGGGCGGTACATGAACACTGAAGCTTTCTTT
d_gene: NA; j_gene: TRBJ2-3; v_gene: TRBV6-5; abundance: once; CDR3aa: CASSRLVTDTQYF; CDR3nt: TGTGCCAGCAGCCGACTGGTGACAGATACGCAGTATTTT
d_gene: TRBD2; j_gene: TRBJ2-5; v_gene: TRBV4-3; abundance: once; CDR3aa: CASSQDLGGSSSQYF; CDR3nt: TGCGCCAGCAGCCAAGATCTCGGGGGGTCCTCGTCTCAGTACTTC
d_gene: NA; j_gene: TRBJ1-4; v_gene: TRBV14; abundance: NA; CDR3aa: CASSLGRINEKLFF; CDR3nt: TGTGCCAGCAGCCTGGGACGGATTAATGAAAAACTGTTTTTT
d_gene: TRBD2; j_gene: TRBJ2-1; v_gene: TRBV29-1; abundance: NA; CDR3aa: CSATQLLLAGFSNEQFF; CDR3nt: TGCAGCGCTACCCAACTATTACTAGCGGGCTTTTCCAATGAGCAGTTCTTC
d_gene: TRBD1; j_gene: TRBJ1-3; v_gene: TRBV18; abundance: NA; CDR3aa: CASSGGTGGSGNTIYF; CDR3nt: TGTGCCAGCTCGGGTGGGACAGGCGGTTCTGGAAACACCATATATTTT
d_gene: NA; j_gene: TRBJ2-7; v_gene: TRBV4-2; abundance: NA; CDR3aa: CASSQDLSSYSYEQYF; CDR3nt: TGTGCCAGCAGCCAAGATTTGTCGTCCTACTCCTACGAGCAGTACTTC
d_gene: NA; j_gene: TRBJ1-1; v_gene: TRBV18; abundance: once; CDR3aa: CASSPRVAGNTEAFF; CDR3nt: TGTGCCAGCTCACCACGAGTCGCGGGGAACACTGAAGCTTTCTTT
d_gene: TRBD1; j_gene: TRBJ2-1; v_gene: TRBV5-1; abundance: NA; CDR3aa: CASSYRGSSVEGEQFF; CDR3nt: TGCGCCAGCAGTTACAGGGGGTCGTCAGTAGAAGGTGAGCAGTTCTTC
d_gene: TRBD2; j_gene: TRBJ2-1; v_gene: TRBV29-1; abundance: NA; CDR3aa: CSVYTPGLAGAGEQFF; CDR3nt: TGCAGCGTGTACACCCCGGGACTAGCGGGAGCAGGTGAGCAGTTCTTC
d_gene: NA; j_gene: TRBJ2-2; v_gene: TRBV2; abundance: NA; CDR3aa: CASLRMSNTGELFF; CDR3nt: TGTGCCAGCTTGCGTATGTCCAACACCGGGGAGCTGTTTTTT
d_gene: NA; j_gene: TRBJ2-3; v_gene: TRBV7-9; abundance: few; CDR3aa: CASSLDGGHTDTQYF; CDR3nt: TGTGCCAGCAGCTTAGACGGGGGGCACACAGATACGCAGTATTTT
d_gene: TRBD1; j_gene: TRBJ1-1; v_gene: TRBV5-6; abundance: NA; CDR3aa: CASSLDRVNTEAFF; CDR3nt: TGTGCCAGCAGCCTGGACAGGGTTAACACTGAAGCTTTCTTT
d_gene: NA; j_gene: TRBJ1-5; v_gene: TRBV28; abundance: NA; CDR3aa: CASSGGANQPQHF; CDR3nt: TGTGCCAGCAGTGGAGGGGCTAATCAGCCCCAGCATTTT
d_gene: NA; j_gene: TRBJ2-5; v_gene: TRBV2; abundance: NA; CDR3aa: CASRFTGIPEETQYF; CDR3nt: TGTGCCAGCAGATTTACAGGGATACCCGAAGAGACCCAGTACTTC
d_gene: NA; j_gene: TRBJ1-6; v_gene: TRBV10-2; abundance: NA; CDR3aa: CASSDRPGGSPLHF; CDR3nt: TGCGCCAGCAGCGATAGACCCGGTGGTTCACCCCTCCACTTT
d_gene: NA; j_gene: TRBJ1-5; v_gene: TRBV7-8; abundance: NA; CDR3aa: CASSLGGWYSNQPQHF; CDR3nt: TGTGCCAGCAGCCTGGGGGGGTGGTATAGCAATCAGCCCCAGCATTTT
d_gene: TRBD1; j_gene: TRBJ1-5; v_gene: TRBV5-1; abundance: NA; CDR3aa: CASSPRGKPGQGPKDQPQHF; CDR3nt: TGCGCCAGCAGCCCCCGGGGGAAGCCGGGACAGGGGCCGAAGGATCAGCCCCAGCATTTT
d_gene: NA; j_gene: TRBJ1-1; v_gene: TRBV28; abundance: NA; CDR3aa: CASRRWNTEAFF; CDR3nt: TGTGCCAGCAGGAGGTGGAACACTGAAGCTTTCTTT
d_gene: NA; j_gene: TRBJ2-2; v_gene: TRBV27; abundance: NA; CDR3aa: CASRGLSGANTGELFF; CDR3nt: TGTGCCAGCAGAGGCTTAAGCGGTGCGAACACCGGGGAGCTGTTTTTT
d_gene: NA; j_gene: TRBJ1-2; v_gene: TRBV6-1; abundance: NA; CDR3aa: CASRPSPYGYTF; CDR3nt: TGTGCCAGCAGACCCTCCCCTTATGGCTACACCTTC
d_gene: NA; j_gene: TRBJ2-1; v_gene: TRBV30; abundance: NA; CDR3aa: CAWSVGENNEQFF; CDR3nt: TGTGCCTGGAGTGTAGGGGAGAACAATGAGCAGTTCTTC
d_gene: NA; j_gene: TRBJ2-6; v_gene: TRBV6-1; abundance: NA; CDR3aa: CASSTDRSGANVLTF; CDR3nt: TGTGCCAGCAGCACTGACAGGTCTGGGGCCAACGTCCTGACTTTC